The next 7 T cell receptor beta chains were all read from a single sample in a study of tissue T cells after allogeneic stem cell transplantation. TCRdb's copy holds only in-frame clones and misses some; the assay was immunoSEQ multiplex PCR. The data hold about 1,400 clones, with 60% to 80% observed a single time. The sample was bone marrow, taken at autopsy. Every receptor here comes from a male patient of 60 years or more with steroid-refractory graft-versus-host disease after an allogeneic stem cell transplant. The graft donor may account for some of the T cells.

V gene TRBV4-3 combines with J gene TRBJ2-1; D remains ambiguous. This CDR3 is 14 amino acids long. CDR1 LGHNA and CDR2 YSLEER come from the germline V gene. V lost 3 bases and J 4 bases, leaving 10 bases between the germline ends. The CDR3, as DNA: TGCGCCAGCAGCCAGGAAATAGAATACAATGAGCAGTTCTTC. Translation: CASSQEIEYNEQFF.

CDR3 sequence: CARDRGHYGYTF. CDR3 nucleotides: TGTGCCAGGGACAGGGGCCACTATGGCTACACCTTC. The chain couples TRBV2 to TRBJ1-2, with 9 bases that match TRBD1. CDR1 and CDR2 from the germline V gene are SNHLY and FYNNEI. CDR3 length equals 12 residues. V shed 9 bases and J 3 bases; nucleotides not matched to a gene: 2.

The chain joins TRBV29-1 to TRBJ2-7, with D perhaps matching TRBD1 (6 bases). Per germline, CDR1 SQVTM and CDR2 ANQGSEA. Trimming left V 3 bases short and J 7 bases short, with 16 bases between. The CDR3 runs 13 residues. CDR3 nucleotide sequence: TGCAGCGTTGATTTCGGGCAGGGGCGGGAGCAGTACTTC. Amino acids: CSVDFGQGREQYF.

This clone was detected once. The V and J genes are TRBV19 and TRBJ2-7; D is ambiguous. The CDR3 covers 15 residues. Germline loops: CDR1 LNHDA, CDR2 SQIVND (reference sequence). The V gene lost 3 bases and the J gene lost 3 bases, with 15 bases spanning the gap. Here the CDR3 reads CASSMSVFTHYEQYF. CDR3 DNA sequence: TGTGCCAGTAGTATGTCGGTCTTCACCCACTACGAGCAGTACTTC.

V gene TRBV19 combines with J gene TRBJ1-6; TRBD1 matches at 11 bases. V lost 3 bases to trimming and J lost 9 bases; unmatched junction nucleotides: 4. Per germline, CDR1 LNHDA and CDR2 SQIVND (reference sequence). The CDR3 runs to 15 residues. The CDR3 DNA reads TGTGCCAGTAGTATCGGGACAGGGGGTTTTTCACCCCTCCACTTT. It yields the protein CASSIGTGGFSPLHF.

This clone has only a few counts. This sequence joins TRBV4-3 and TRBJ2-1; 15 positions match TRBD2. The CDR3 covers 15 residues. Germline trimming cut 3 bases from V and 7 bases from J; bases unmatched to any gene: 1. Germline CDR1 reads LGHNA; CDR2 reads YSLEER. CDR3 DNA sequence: TGCGCCAGCAGCCAGGGACTAGCGGGGGGAAATGAGCAGTTCTTC. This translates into CASSQGLAGGNEQFF.

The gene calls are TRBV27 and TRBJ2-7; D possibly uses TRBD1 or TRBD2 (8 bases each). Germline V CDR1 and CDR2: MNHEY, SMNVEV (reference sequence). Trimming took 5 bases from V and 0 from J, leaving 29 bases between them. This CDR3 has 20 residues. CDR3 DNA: TGTGCCAGCAGTCCCGGACAGGGTGTTTGGCGGGGGGAGAGCTCCTACGAGCAGTACTTC. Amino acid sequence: CASSPGQGVWRGESSYEQYF.